The TCR beta chain under discussion was sequenced for a study of regulatory T cells in long-lasting Graves disease. Across the study: Treatment with antithyroid drugs for over 5 years, together with positive TSH receptor antibodies, meant persistent Graves' disease. General study points: Persistent disease showed a preference for TRBV28, TRBJ1-2 and TRBJ2-5. It was possible that the small sample size reduced accuracy.

Time point meaning: persistent/refractory GD, antithyroid drugs over 5 years with positive TRAb. After RNA was extracted from PBMCs, the TCR library was made from it. On this clonotype: Its antigen is still unknown.

Germline CDR1 SGDLS, CDR2 YYNGEE. Between the trimmed V and J ends, which lost 3 bases and 4 bases, there was a span of 14 bases. CDR3 length: 14 amino acids. Building of the TCR beta libraries involved iRepertoire HTBI primers and Arm-PCR of CDR3 regions. TCRdb used MiXCR to reprocess the multiplex PCR reads, holding one entry per CDR3 protein. This sample yields over 650,000 distinct CDR3 sequences, of which around 30% are seen a single time; about two fifths belongs to the top ten. The TCR was taken from a female donor with Graves disease. This material consisted of peripheral blood mononuclear cells (PBMCs), taken when the disease was refractory, from a patient treated with antithyroid drugs. The chain is built from TRBV9 and TRBJ2-7; D uncertain. Here the CDR3 DNA reads TGTGCCAGCAGCGCCGACTCGGCGGCGTACGAGCAGTACTTC. This encodes CASSADSAAYEQYF.